The present entry profiles one T cell receptor beta chain with its context. The antigen is undetermined. Assay: immunoSEQ multiplex PCR; the TCRdb copy retains only in-frame clones and omits some. The top ten hold over 1.5% of the sample, which has about 500,000 clones, 80% to 90% seen once. This record belongs to a study of Ad26.COV2.S vaccination and SARS-CoV-2 variants. Documented treatment: around 19 received Ad26.COV2.S at low or high dose, single or two shots; several received placebo; per-sample allocation not given. Sampling took place 63 days after the first vaccine or placebo injection. The donor's status was that of an adult aged 18-55 years in Boston. Trimming cost V 6 bases and J 6 bases, with 6 bases left between them. The CDR3 length is 11 residues. CDR1 LGHNT and CDR2 FRNRAP come from the germline V gene. The study, taken as a whole, reports: Vaccinated and placebo-treated recipients had similar non-spike TCR breadth. Total T cell responses were possibly underestimated by TCR breadth and depth analyses. Once vaccination had occurred, spike-specific CD8+ and CD4+ T cell responses reportedly showed substantial breadth.

Sequenced here: peripheral blood, sampled in a trial of Ad26.COV2.S vaccine versus placebo. The source of this sequence is a person between 18 and 65 years old who received the Ad26.COV2.S COVID-19 vaccine or a placebo. The genes are TRBV12-5 and TRBJ2-1, with D uncertain. This CDR3 reads CASGLTNEQFF. In nucleotides, the CDR3 is TGTGCTAGTGGCTTAACCAATGAGCAGTTCTTC. Variable domain in full (rest from reference TRBV12-5 and TRBJ2-1): DARVTQTPRHKVTEMGQEVTMRCQPILGHNTVFWYRQTMMQGLELLAYFRNRAPLDDSGMPKDRFSAEMPDATLATLKIQPSEPRDSAVYFCASGLTNEQFFGPGTRLTVL.